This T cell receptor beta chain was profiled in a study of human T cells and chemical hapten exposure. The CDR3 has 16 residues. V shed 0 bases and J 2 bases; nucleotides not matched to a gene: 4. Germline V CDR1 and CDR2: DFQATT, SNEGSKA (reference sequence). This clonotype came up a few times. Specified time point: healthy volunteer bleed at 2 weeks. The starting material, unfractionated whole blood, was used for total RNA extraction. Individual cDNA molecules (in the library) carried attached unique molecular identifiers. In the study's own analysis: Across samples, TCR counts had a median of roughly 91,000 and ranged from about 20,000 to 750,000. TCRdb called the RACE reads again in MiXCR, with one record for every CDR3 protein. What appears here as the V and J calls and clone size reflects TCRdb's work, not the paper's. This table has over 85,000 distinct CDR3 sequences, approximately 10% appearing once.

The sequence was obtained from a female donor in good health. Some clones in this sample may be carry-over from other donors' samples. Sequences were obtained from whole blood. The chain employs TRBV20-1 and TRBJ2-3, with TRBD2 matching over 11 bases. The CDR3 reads CSAREGTSGDTDTQYF. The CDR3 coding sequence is TGCAGTGCTAGAGAAGGGACTAGCGGAGACACAGATACGCAGTATTTT.